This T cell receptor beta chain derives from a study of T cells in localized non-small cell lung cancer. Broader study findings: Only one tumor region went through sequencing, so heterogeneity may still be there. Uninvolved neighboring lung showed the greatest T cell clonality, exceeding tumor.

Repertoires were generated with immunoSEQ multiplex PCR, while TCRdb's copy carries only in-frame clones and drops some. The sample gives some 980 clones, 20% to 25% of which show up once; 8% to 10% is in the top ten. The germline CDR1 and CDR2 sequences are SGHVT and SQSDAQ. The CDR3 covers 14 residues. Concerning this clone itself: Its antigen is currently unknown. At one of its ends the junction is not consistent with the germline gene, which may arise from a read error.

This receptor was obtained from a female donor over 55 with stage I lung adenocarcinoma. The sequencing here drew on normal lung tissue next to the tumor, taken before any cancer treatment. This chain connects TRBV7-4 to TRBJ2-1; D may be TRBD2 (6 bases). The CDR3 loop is CASSVDSSANEWVF. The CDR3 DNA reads TGTGCCAGCAGCGTAGATTCTAGCGCCAATGAGTGGGTCTTC.